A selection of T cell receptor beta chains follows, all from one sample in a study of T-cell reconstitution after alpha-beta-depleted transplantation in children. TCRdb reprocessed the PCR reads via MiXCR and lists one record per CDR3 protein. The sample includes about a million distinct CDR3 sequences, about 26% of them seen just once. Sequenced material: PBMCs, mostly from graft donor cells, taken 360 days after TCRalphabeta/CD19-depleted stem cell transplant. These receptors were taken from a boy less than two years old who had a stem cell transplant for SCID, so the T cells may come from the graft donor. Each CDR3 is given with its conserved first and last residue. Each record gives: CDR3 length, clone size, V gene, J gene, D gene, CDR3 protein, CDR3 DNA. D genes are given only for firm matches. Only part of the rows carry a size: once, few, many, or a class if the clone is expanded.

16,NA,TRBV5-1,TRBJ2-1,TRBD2,CASSQSLRGGYNEQFF,TGCGCCAGCAGCCAGAGTCTTAGGGGAGGGTACAATGAGCAGTTCTTC
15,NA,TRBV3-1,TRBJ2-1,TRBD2,CASSRGTSGGDEQFF,TGTGCCAGCAGCCGCGGGACTAGCGGGGGCGACGAGCAGTTCTTC
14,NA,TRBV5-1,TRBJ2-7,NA,CASSPPAATYEQYF,TGCGCCAGCAGCCCCCCAGCGGCCACCTACGAGCAGTACTTC
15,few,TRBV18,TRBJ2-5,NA,CASSPRQGVGETQYF,TGTGCCAGCTCACCAAGGCAGGGAGTGGGAGAGACCCAGTACTTC
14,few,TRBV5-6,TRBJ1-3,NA,CASSLAAYTNTIYF,TGTGCCAGCAGCTTAGCAGCGTATACGAACACCATATATTTT
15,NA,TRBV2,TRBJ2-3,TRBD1,CASSATGAATDTQYF,TGTGCCAGCAGTGCGACAGGGGCCGCCACAGATACGCAGTATTTT
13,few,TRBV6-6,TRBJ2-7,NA,CASSGGTVYEQYF,TGTGCCAGCAGTGGCGGGACTGTTTACGAGCAGTACTTC
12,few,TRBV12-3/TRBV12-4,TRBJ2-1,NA,CASSFRTDEQFF,TGTGCCAGCAGTTTTAGGACTGATGAGCAGTTCTTC
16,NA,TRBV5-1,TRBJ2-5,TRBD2,CASSLEQRGPQETQYF,TGCGCCAGCAGCTTGGAACAGCGGGGGCCACAAGAGACCCAGTACTTC
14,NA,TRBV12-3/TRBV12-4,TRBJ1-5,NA,CASSYRYSNQPQHF,TGTGCCAGCAGCTACAGGTATAGCAATCAGCCCCAGCATTTT
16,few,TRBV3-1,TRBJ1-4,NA,CASSPGRTATNEKLFF,TGTGCCAGCAGCCCGGGACGGACGGCAACTAATGAAAAACTGTTTTTT
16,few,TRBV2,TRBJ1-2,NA,CASTVPGLKGLSGYTF,TGTGCCAGCACCGTCCCGGGTCTGAAGGGTCTTAGTGGCTACACCTTC
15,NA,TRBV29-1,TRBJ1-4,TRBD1,CSVSTRQGTGEKLFF,TGCAGCGTCTCGACCAGACAGGGGACCGGTGAAAAACTGTTTTTT
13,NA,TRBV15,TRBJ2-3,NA,CATSRDTWNTQYF,TGTGCCACCAGCAGAGATACATGGAATACGCAGTATTTT
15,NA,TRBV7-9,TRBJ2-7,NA,CASSLARDGSYEQYF,TGTGCCAGCAGCTTAGCGAGGGACGGCTCCTACGAGCAGTACTTC
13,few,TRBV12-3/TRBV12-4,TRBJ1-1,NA,CASRFRDVTEAFF,TGTGCCAGCAGATTTAGGGATGTCACTGAAGCTTTCTTT
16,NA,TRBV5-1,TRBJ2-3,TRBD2,CASSLDSSGVADTQYF,TGCGCCAGCAGCTTGGATTCGAGCGGGGTCGCAGATACGCAGTATTTT
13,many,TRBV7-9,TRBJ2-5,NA,CASSLLGGETQYF,TGTGCCAGCAGCTTACTAGGCGGAGAGACCCAGTACTTC
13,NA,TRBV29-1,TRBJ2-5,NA,CSVEPSGRETQYF,TGCAGCGTTGAACCCAGCGGCAGGGAGACCCAGTACTTC
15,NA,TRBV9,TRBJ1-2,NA,CASSPWGVSNYGYTF,TGTGCCAGCAGCCCATGGGGAGTTTCTAACTATGGCTACACCTTC
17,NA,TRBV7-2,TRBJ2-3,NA,CASSLAGGALSTDTQYF,TGTGCCAGCAGCTTAGCGGGGGGTGCGCTTAGCACAGATACGCAGTATTTT
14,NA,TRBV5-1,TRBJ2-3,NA,CASSRAAGGDTQYF,TGCGCCAGCAGCCGGGCGGCGGGCGGAGATACGCAGTATTTT
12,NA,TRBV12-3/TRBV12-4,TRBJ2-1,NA,CASSSGTMAEFF,TGTGCCAGCAGTTCGGGGACCATGGCGGAGTTCTTC
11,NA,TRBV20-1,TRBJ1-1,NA,CSWGRGAEAFF,TGCAGCTGGGGCCGGGGCGCTGAAGCTTTCTTT
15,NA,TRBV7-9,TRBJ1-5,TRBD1,CASSPGQGWWQPQHF,TGTGCCAGCAGCCCTGGACAGGGGTGGTGGCAGCCCCAGCATTTT
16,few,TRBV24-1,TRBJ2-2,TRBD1,CATSPKGTGVHGELFF,TGTGCCACCAGCCCGAAGGGGACAGGGGTCCACGGGGAGCTGTTTTTT
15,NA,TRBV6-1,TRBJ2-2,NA,CASCSGPSNTGELFF,TGTGCCAGTTGCAGCGGCCCCTCGAACACCGGGGAGCTGTTTTTT
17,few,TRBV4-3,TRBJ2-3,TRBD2,CASSQDASGASTDTQYF,TGCGCCAGCAGCCAAGATGCTAGCGGGGCTAGCACAGATACGCAGTATTTT
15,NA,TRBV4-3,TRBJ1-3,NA,CASSSSGSPGNTIYF,TGCGCCAGCAGCTCATCCGGGAGCCCTGGAAACACCATATATTTT
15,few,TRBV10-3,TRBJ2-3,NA,CAISSTGAGTDTQYF,TGTGCCATCAGCTCCACAGGGGCGGGGACAGATACGCAGTATTTT
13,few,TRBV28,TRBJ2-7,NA,CAVGGHFSYEQYF,TGTGCCGTCGGGGGGCATTTCTCCTACGAGCAGTACTTC